Below are 7 T cell receptor beta chains sequenced from a single sample in a study of Ad26.COV2.S vaccination and SARS-CoV-2 variants. Repertoires were generated with immunoSEQ multiplex PCR, while TCRdb's copy carries only in-frame clones and drops some. The table has about 400,000 clones, less than 90% seen once. Treatment in this sample: approximately 18 received Ad26.COV2.S at low or high dose, single or two shots; several received placebo; per-sample allocation not given. Sample collection was performed on day 63 after the first vaccine or placebo injection. The sequencing used peripheral blood, collected in a trial of Ad26.COV2.S vaccine versus placebo. These receptors all stem from a person between 18 and 59 years old who received the Ad26.COV2.S COVID-19 vaccine or a placebo.

Concerning this clone itself: Other DNA sequences within the sample encode an identical CDR3. The chain has TRBV12-3 or TRBV12-4 and TRBJ2-7; D unresolved. Trimming removed 5 bases at V and 4 bases at J, with 9 bases between. CDR3 length equals 12 residues. This CDR3 is CASSPGHYEQYF. The CDR3 nucleotides read TGTGCCAGCAGTCCTGGTCATTACGAGCAGTACTTC.

The rearrangement uses TRBV10-3 and TRBJ2-3; 11 bases are shared with TRBD2. The CDR3 runs 15 residues. The V gene end was trimmed by 7 bases and the J gene end by 2 bases; junction bases not matched to a gene: 5. Germline V CDR1 and CDR2: ENHRY, SYGVKD. CDR3 DNA sequence: TGTGCCATCACCGCTAGCGGGGGGACCACAGATACGCAGTATTTT. Protein product: CAITASGGTTDTQYF.

V and J are TRBV19 and TRBJ1-3; tentative D call: TRBD1 (6 bases). Per germline, CDR1 LNHDA and CDR2 SQIVND (reference sequence). V lost 2 bases and J 1 base, leaving 9 bases between the germline ends. The CDR3 consists of 15 residues. The DNA for the CDR3 is TGTGCCAGTAGTATAACAGGGCAATCTGGAAACACCATATATTTT. The encoded protein is CASSITGQSGNTIYF.

V gene TRBV4-1 combines with J gene TRBJ2-1; 12 positions agree with TRBD2. This CDR3 spans 16 amino acids. J gave up 8 bases and V 4 bases, and 9 bases lay outside the gene matches. The germline gives CDR1 MGHRA, CDR2 YSYEKL. The CDR3 loop is CASSPATSGGSHEQFF. Written as DNA, the CDR3 is TGCGCCAGCAGCCCCGCTACTAGCGGGGGGTCACATGAGCAGTTCTTC.

The chain employs TRBV12-3 or TRBV12-4 and TRBJ1-1; D may be TRBD1 (5 bases). V was clipped by 3 bases and J by 4 bases, with 9 bases between them. The length of the CDR3 is 13 residues. CDR3 amino acids: CASSFGAGTEAFF. CDR3 nucleotides: TGTGCCAGCAGTTTTGGGGCTGGCACTGAAGCTTTCTTT.

The chain joins TRBV9 to TRBJ1-6; D ambiguous. This CDR3 has 12 amino acids. From germline, CDR1 is SGDLS and CDR2 YYNGEE. Trimming removed 2 bases at V and 10 bases at J, with 7 bases between. This chain's CDR3 is CASSVLGSPLHF. In DNA, the CDR3 is TGTGCCAGCAGCGTCCTAGGGTCACCCCTCCACTTT.

This chain joins TRBV18 and TRBJ2-5; D perhaps matches TRBD1 (6 bases). Germline V CDR1 and CDR2: KGHSH, LQKENI. This CDR3 has 13 amino acids. Trimming pared 6 bases from V and 4 bases from J, leaving 12 bases between. DNA of the CDR3: TGTGCCAGCTCGTACAGGGCTGGAGAGACCCAGTACTTC. This encodes CASSYRAGETQYF.